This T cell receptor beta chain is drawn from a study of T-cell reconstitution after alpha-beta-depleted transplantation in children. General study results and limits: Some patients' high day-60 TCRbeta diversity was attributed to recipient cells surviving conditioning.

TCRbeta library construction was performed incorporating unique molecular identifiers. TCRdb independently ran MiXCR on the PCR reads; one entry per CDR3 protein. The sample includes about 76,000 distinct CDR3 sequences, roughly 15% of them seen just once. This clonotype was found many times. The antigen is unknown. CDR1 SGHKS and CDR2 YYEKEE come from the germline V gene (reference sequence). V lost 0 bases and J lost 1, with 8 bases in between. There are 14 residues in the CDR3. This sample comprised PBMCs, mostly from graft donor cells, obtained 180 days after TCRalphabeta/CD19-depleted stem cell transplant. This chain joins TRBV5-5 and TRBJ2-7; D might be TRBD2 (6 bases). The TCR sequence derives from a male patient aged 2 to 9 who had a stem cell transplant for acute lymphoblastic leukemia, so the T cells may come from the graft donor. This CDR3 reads CASSLVGGSYEQYF. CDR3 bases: TGTGCCAGCAGCTTGGTGGGGGGATCCTACGAGCAGTACTTC.